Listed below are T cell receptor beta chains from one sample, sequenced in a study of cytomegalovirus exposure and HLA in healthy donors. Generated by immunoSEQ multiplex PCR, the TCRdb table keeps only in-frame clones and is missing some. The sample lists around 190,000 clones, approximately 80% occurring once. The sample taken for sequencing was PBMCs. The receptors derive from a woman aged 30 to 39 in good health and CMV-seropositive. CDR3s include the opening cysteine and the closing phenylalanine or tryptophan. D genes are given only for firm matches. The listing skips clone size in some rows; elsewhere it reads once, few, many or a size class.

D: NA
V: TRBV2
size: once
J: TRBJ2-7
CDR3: CASSETGIDSYEQYF
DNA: TGTGCCAGCAGTGAAACGGGAATTGACTCCTACGAGCAGTACTTC

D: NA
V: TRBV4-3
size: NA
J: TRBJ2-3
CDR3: CASSQDLRSALENTQYF
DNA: TGCGCCAGCAGCCAAGATCTGAGAAGCGCCCTTGAGAATACGCAGTATTTT

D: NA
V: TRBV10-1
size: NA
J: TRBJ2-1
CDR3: CASRYEGGNEQFF
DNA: TGCGCCAGCAGGTACGAAGGGGGCAATGAGCAGTTCTTC

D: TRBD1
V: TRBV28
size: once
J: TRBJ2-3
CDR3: CASNRGTDTQYF
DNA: TGTGCCAGCAACAGGGGGACAGATACGCAGTATTTT

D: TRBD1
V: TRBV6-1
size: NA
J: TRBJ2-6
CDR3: CASSALTGYGSGANVLTF
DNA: TGTGCCAGCAGTGCCCTGACAGGGTATGGCTCTGGGGCCAACGTCCTGACTTTC

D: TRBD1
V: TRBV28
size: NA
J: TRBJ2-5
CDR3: CASSFAQGVQETQYF
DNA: TGTGCCAGCAGTTTTGCGCAGGGGGTTCAGGAGACCCAGTACTTC

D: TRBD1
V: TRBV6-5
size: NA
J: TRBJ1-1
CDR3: CASSYSGQGNTEAFF
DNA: TGTGCCAGCAGTTACTCAGGACAGGGCAACACTGAAGCTTTCTTT

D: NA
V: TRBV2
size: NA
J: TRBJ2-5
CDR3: CASSELGGETQYF
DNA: TGTGCCAGCAGTGAATTAGGGGGAGAGACCCAGTACTTC

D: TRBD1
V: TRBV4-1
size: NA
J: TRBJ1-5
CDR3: CASSQKDRSSQPQHF
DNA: TGCGCCAGCAGCCAAAAGGACAGGTCGTCTCAGCCCCAGCATTTT

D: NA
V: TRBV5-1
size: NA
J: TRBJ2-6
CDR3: CASSLVVSGHLRAGANVLTF
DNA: TGCGCCAGCAGCTTGGTGGTATCGGGTCACTTGAGGGCTGGGGCCAACGTCCTGACTTTC

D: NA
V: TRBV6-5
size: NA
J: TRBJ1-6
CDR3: CASRPGSSYNSPLHF
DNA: TGTGCCAGCCGGCCGGGTAGCTCCTATAATTCACCCCTCCACTTT

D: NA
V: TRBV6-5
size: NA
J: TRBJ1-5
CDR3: CASSPPAGQPQHF
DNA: TGTGCCAGCAGTCCGCCGGCGGGTCAGCCCCAGCATTTT

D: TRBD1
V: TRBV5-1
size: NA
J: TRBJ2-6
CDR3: CASSRTGSGANVLTF
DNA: TGCGCCAGCAGCCGGACAGGGAGTGGGGCCAACGTCCTGACTTTC

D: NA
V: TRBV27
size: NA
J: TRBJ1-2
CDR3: CASSFKGVQLYGYTF
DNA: TGTGCCAGCAGTTTTAAAGGGGTGCAGCTCTATGGCTACACCTTC

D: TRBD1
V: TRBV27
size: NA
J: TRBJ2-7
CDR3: CASSTYRGPISYEQYF
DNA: TGTGCCAGCAGTACTTACAGGGGGCCCATCTCCTACGAGCAGTACTTC

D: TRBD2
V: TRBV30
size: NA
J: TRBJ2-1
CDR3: CAWSVLVASGNEQFF
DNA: TGTGCCTGGAGTGTACTTGTGGCTAGCGGCAATGAGCAGTTCTTC

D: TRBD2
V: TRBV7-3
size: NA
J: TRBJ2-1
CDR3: CASSPGTSQFSSYNEQFF
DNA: TGTGCCAGCAGCCCAGGGACTAGCCAATTTAGCTCCTACAATGAGCAGTTCTTC

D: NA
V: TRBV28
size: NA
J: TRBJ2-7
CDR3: CASSSPRVAYF
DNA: TGTGCCAGCAGTTCGCCCAGGGTTGCGTACTTC

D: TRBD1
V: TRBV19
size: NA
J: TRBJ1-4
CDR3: CASSSGTATNEKLFF
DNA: TGTGCCAGTAGTTCCGGGACAGCAACTAATGAAAAACTGTTTTTT

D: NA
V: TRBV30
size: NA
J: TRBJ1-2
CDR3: CAWSVRGYPNYGYTF
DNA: TGTGCCTGGAGTGTAAGGGGGTATCCCAACTATGGCTACACCTTC

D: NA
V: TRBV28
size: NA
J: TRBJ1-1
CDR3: CASSRQKLGGTEAFF
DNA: TGTGCCAGCAGCCGCCAGAAGTTAGGGGGTACTGAAGCTTTCTTT

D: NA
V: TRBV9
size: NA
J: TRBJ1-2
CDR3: CASSVGVGRGLVHGYTF
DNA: TGTGCCAGCAGCGTAGGAGTGGGCAGGGGTTTAGTACATGGCTACACCTTC

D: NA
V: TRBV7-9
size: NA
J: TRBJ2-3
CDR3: CASSLAGGVDTQYF
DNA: TGTGCCAGCAGCTTAGCTGGGGGCGTAGATACGCAGTATTTT

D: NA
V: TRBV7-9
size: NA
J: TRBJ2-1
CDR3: CASSLGAGSYNEQFF
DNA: TGTGCCAGCAGCTTAGGTGCGGGCTCCTACAATGAGCAGTTCTTC

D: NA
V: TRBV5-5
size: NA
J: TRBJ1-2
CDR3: CASSLSADAGYTF
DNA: TGTGCCAGCAGCTTGAGCGCTGATGCCGGCTACACCTTC

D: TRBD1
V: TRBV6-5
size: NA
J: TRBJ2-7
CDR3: CASSYGTGGPYEQYF
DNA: TGTGCCAGCAGTTACGGGACAGGGGGACCCTACGAGCAGTACTTC